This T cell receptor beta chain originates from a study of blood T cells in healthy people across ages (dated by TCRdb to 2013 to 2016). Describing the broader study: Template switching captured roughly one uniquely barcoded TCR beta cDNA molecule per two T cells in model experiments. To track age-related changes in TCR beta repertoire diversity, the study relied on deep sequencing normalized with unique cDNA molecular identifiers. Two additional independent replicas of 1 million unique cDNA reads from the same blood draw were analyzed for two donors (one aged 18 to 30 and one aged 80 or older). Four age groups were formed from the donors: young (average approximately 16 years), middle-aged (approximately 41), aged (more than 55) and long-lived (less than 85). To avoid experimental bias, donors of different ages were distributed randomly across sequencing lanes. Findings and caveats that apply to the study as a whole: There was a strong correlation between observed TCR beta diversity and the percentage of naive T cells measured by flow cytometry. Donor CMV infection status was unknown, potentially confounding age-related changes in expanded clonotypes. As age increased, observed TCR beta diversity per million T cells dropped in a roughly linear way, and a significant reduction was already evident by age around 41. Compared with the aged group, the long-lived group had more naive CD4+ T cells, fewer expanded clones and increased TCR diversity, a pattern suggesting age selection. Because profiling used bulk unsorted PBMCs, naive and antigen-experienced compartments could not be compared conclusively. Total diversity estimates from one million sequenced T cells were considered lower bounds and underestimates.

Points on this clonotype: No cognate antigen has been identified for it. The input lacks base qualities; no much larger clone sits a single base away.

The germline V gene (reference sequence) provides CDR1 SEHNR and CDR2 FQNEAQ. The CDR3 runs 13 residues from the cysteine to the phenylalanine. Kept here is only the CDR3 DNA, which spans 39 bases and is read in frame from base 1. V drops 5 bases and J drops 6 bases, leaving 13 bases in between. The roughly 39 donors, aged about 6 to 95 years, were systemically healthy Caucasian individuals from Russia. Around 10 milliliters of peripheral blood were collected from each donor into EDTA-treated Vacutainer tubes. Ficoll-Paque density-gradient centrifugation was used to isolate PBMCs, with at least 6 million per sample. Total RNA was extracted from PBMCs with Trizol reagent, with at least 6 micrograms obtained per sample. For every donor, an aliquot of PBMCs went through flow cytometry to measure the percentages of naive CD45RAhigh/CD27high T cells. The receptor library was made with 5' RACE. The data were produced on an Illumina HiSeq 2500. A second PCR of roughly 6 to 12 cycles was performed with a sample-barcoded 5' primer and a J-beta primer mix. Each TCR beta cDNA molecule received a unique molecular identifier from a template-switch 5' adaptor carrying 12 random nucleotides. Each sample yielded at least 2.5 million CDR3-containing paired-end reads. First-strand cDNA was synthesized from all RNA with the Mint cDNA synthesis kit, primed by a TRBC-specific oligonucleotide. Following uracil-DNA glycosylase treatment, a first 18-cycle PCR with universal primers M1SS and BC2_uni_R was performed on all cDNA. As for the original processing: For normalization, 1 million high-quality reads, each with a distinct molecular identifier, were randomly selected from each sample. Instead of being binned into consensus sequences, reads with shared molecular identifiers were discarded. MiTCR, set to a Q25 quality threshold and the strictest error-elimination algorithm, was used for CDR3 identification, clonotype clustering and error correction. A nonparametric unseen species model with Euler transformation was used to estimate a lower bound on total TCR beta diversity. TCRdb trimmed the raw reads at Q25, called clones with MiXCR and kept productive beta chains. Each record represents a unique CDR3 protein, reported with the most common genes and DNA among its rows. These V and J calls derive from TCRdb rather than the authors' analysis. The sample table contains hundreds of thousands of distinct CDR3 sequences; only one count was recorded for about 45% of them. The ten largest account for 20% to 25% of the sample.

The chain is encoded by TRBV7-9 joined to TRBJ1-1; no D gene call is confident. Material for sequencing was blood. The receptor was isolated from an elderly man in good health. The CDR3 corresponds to CASSPLTYAEAFF. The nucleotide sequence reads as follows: TGTGCCAGCAGCCCGTTAACGTACGCTGAAGCTTTCTTT.